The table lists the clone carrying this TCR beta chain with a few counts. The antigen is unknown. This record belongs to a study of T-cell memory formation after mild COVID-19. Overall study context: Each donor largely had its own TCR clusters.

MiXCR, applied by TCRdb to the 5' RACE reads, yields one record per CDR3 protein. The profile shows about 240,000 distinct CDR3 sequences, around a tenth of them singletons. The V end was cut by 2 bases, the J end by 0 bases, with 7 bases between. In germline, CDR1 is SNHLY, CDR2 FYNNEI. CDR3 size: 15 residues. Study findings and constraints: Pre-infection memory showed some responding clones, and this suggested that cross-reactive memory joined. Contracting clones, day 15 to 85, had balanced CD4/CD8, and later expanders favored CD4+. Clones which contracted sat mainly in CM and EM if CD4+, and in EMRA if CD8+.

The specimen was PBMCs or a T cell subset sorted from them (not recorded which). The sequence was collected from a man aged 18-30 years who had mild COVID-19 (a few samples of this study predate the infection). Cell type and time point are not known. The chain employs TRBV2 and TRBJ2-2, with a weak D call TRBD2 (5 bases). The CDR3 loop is CASSEPAANTGELFF. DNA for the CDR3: TGTGCCAGCAGTGAACCAGCGGCGAACACCGGGGAGCTGTTTTTT.